Each of the 30 T cell receptor beta chains below was sequenced from the same sample in a study of blood T cell repertoires in COVID-19 (dated by TCRdb to the early 2020s). The library was generated by the immunoSEQ multiplex PCR assay. Here the immuneACCESS table is served through TCRdb, limited to in-frame sequences with V and J called. Missing clones are a known gap in these copies; in checked studies unresolved V genes cover under half, and the rest lacks a known reason. Here the sample has about 150,000 clones; 88% occur a single time. 0.95% to 1.5% of the sample comes from the top ten. Source material: PBMCs or T cells enriched from blood (not recorded which). The receptors shown here come from a woman aged 30 to 39 with acute COVID-19.

The chain combines TRBV6-7 with TRBJ1-6; TRBD1 might be the D (6 bases). TRBV6-7 is marked as an open reading frame, function uncertain. The CDR3 runs 14 residues. The V end was cut by 8 bases, the J end by 9 bases, with 17 bases between. The CDR3 reads CASSRRGGISPLHF. The DNA for the CDR3 is TGTGCCAGCTCCAGAAGGGGGGGCATTTCACCCCTCCACTTT.

This rearrangement joins TRBV12-3 or TRBV12-4 to TRBJ1-5, with D hard to call. CDR3 length: 13 amino acids. The germline V and J ends were trimmed by 2 bases and 7 bases, with 9 bases remaining between them. CDR3 loop: CASSLLGYQPQHF. The CDR3, as DNA: TGTGCCAGCAGTTTATTGGGCTACCAGCCCCAGCATTTT.

J is TRBJ2-2 and V is TRBV6-5; 8 bases are shared with TRBD2. This CDR3 contains 15 residues. Losses at the gene ends were 6 bases for V and 4 bases for J; bases not matched to a gene: 7. CDR1 MNHEY and CDR2 SVGAGI come from the germline V gene. CDR3 nucleotides: TGTGCCAGCAGGTTTAGCGGGATTAGCACCGGGGAGCTGTTTTTT. Encoded protein: CASRFSGISTGELFF.

The chain is built from TRBV7-9 and TRBJ2-5, with 8 bases fitting TRBD1. V shed 3 bases and J 4 bases; nucleotides not matched to a gene: 7. The CDR3 is 15 residues long. Germline CDR1 and CDR2: SEHNR and FQNEAQ (reference sequence). CDR3 DNA: TGTGCCAGCAGCTTGATTCAGGGGGCTTTAGAGACCCAGTACTTC. This translates into CASSLIQGALETQYF.

The V and J genes are TRBV19 and TRBJ2-7, with 9 bases that match TRBD1. The CDR3 extends over 19 amino acids. Trimming removed 3 bases from V and 4 bases from J; junction bases left unmatched: 19. The germline V gene encodes CDR1 LNHDA and CDR2 SQIVND (reference sequence). Here the CDR3 reads CASSILYGERTGARYEQYF. The DNA for the CDR3 is TGTGCCAGTAGTATTTTGTATGGGGAACGGACAGGGGCTCGTTACGAGCAGTACTTC.

In this sample, this clone turned up once. The chain couples TRBV5-1 to TRBJ1-1; TRBD1 aligns across 7 bases. The CDR3 covers 15 residues. The V gene end was trimmed by 0 bases and the J gene end by 4 bases; junction bases not matched to a gene: 6. Germline V gene lookup returns CDR1 SGHRS and CDR2 YFSETQ. The CDR3 is CASSLGPRQGTEAFF. CDR3 DNA sequence: TGCGCCAGCAGCTTGGGTCCGAGACAGGGCACTGAAGCTTTCTTT. Supplemented by reference TRBV5-1 and TRBJ1-1, the full variable domain reads KAGVTQTPRYLIKTRGQQVTLSCSPISGHRSVSWYQQTPGQGLQFLFEYFSETQRNKGNFPGRFSGRQFSNSRSEMNVSTLELGDSALYLCASSLGPRQGTEAFFGQGTRLTVV.

The chain's CDR3 is CATSDPFPAGNTDTQYF. DNA for the CDR3: TGTGCCACCAGTGATCCCTTCCCAGCGGGAAACACAGATACGCAGTATTTT. The chain uses TRBV24-1 and TRBJ2-3; 7 bases fit TRBD2. This CDR3 spans 17 amino acids. CDR1 and CDR2 (germline): KGHDR, SFDVKD. V gave up 3 bases and J gave up 2 bases; unmatched junction bases: 10.

The V gene is TRBV9, the J gene TRBJ2-2, with 11 bases that match TRBD2. The length of the CDR3 is 19 residues. The germline V gene has CDR1 SGDLS and CDR2 YYNGEE. V gave up 6 bases and J gave up 3 bases; unmatched junction bases: 16. CDR3 sequence reads: CASTLIGLAGEADTGELFF. The CDR3, as DNA: TGTGCCAGCACACTCATTGGACTAGCGGGCGAGGCGGACACCGGGGAGCTGTTTTTT.

The V and J genes are TRBV6-2 or TRBV6-3 and TRBJ1-1; 8 bases fit TRBD1. The germline V gene encodes CDR1 MNHEY and CDR2 SVGEGT. This CDR3 comprises 16 residues. Trimming at V came to 6 bases and at J to 8 bases, leaving 17 bases not matched to a gene. CDR3 sequence: CASSTAGQGHRSEAFF. The CDR3 DNA sequence: TGTGCCAGCAGCACGGCTGGACAGGGACACAGAAGCGAAGCTTTCTTT.

This clone was recorded many times. This chain uses TRBV5-4 with TRBJ1-2, with TRBD1 as a possible D gene (5 bases). V was pared by 6 bases and J by 6 bases, with 18 bases between. CDR1 and CDR2 from the germline V gene are SGHNT and YYREEE (reference sequence). The CDR3 is 14 amino acids. The CDR3 is CASINPQEMDGYTF. The CDR3 bases are TGTGCCAGCATCAACCCACAGGAAATGGATGGCTACACCTTC.

The sample holds one count of this clone. V is TRBV19 and J is TRBJ1-1; D is unclear. The CDR3 runs 13 residues. V gave up 4 bases and J gave up 2 bases, with 8 bases separating them. Looked up from germline, CDR1 is LNHDA and CDR2 is SQIVND (reference sequence). The CDR3 region has the DNA TGTGCCAGTAGTACCCTTCTCAACACTGAAGCTTTCTTT. Its translation: CASSTLLNTEAFF.

The chain uses TRBV24-1 and TRBJ2-3; TRBD1 aligns across 8 bases. Per the germline V gene, CDR1 is KGHDR and CDR2 is SFDVKD. CDR3 length equals 15 residues. J lost 4 bases, V lost 4 bases, and 6 bases had no gene match. The CDR3 bases are TGTGCCACCAGTGACAGGACAGGGATAGCAGATACGCAGTATTTT. Translated, it gives CATSDRTGIADTQYF.

The J gene is TRBJ2-3, the V gene TRBV9, with TRBD1 matching over 8 bases. Germline CDR1 SGDLS, CDR2 YYNGEE. Trimming at V came to 0 bases and at J to 1 base, leaving 13 bases not matched to a gene. CDR3 length equals 19 residues. Written as DNA, the CDR3 is TGTGCCAGCAGCGTAGTGGGGACAGGACTTAGTTTTGGCACAGATACGCAGTATTTT. Protein sequence: CASSVVGTGLSFGTDTQYF. The full variable domain, completed using reference TRBV9 and TRBJ2-3, is DSGVTQTPKHLITATGQRVTLRCSPRSGDLSVYWYQQSLDQGLQFLIQYYNGEERAKGNILERFSAQQFPDLHSELNLSSLELGDSALYFCASSVVGTGLSFGTDTQYFGPGTRLTVL.

This chain links TRBV3-1 (or the pseudogene TRBV3-2) with TRBJ2-6; D uncertain. The CDR3 runs to 16 residues. Germline CDR1 and CDR2: LGHDT and YNNKEL (reference sequence). Trimming took 4 bases from V and 0 from J, leaving 10 bases between them. CDR3 bases: TGTGCCAGCAGCCCTGGAGTAGCCTCTGGGGCCAACGTCCTGACTTTC. It specifies CASSPGVASGANVLTF.

This clone was seen a single time. This chain joins TRBV2 and TRBJ2-2; 8 nucleotides match TRBD1. CDR1 and CDR2 (germline): SNHLY, FYNNEI. V was pared by 3 bases and J by 6 bases, with 6 bases of the junction left unmatched. The CDR3 runs to 15 residues. The CDR3 loop is CASSDPGQGAGELFF. DNA for the CDR3: TGTGCCAGCAGTGACCCCGGACAGGGTGCCGGGGAGCTGTTTTTT. Filled out from reference TRBV2 and TRBJ2-2, the complete variable domain reads EPEVTQTPSHQVTQMGQEVILRCVPISNHLYFYWYRQILGQKVEFLVSFYNNEISEKSEIFDDQFSVERPDGSNFTLKIRSTKLEDSAMYFCASSDPGQGAGELFFGEGSRLTVL.

This chain uses TRBV19 with TRBJ2-7, with 7 bases that match TRBD1. V trimming: 6 bases; J trimming: 0 bases; junction bases outside the gene matches: 5. The germline V gene encodes CDR1 LNHDA and CDR2 SQIVND (reference sequence). The CDR3 extends over 14 amino acids. For the CDR3, the DNA is TGTGCCAGTAGACTCAGGGACAGCTCCTACGAGCAGTACTTC. This gives the protein CASRLRDSSYEQYF.

This clone was detected a few times. The gene calls are TRBV9 and TRBJ1-1; 9 positions agree with TRBD1. The CDR3 length is 15 residues. V lost 3 bases and J lost 4; bases outside the gene matches: 7. CDR1 and CDR2 from the germline V gene are SGDLS and YYNGEE. CDR3 DNA: TGTGCCAGCAGCGAAAAACAGGGGGCGAGCACTGAAGCTTTCTTT. It yields the protein CASSEKQGASTEAFF.

The V and J genes are TRBV29-1 and TRBJ1-2, with D possibly TRBD1 on 5 matching bases. The V gene's germline CDR1 is SQVTM and CDR2 ANQGSEA. The CDR3 spans 12 residues. V was pared by 4 bases and J by 4 bases, with 10 bases between. The CDR3 DNA reads as TGCAGCGTTGCCGGGACTGGCTATGGCTACACCTTC. This gives the protein CSVAGTGYGYTF. The whole variable domain, remainder taken from reference TRBV29-1 and TRBJ1-2, is SAVISQKPSRDICQRGTSLTIQCQVDSQVTMMFWYRQQPGQSLTLIATANQGSEATYESGFVIDKFPISRPNLTFSTLTVSNMSPEDSSIYLCSVAGTGYGYTFGSGTRLTVV.

The DNA of the CDR3 is TGCGCCAGCAGCTTGTCGGGGAGGGAGAATCAGCCCCAGCATTTT. It codes for CASSLSGRENQPQHF. The chain recombines TRBV5-1 with TRBJ1-5, with D hard to call. The CDR3 is 15 amino acids. V lost 1 base and J lost 4, with 12 bases in between. From germline, CDR1 is SGHRS and CDR2 YFSETQ.

The rearrangement uses TRBV6-2 or TRBV6-3 and TRBJ2-7; 7 nucleotides agree with TRBD2. V gave up 8 bases and J gave up 2 bases; unmatched junction bases: 9. In germline, CDR1 is MNHEY, CDR2 SVGEGT. CDR3 length equals 14 residues. CDR3 loop: CASGRGGSAYEQYF. DNA of the CDR3: TGTGCCAGCGGCCGCGGGGGTTCGGCCTACGAGCAGTACTTC.

The V and J genes are TRBV6-5 and TRBJ2-5; 11 bases line up with TRBD2. CDR3 length: 15 amino acids. The V gene end was trimmed by 5 bases and the J gene end by 3 bases; junction bases not matched to a gene: 5. Germline lookup yields CDR1 MNHEY and CDR2 SVGAGI. This CDR3 is CASSPGTSGKETQYF. The DNA of the CDR3 is TGTGCCAGCAGTCCCGGGACTAGCGGAAAAGAGACCCAGTACTTC.

The chain is built from TRBV11-2 and TRBJ1-1; D perhaps matches TRBD1 (5 bases). From germline, CDR1 is SGHAT and CDR2 FQNNGV. Trimming pared 2 bases from V and 10 bases from J, leaving 8 bases between. CDR3 length: 11 residues. This CDR3 is CASSLQGIAFF. The CDR3, as DNA: TGTGCCAGCAGCTTACAGGGTATAGCTTTCTTT.

This clone has a single count. The DNA of the CDR3 is TGTGCCAGCAGCTTGTTGCGGAATGAGCAGTTCTTC. This sequence encodes CASSLLRNEQFF. V is TRBV13 and J is TRBJ2-1; D remains ambiguous. V was cut by 3 bases and J by 7 bases, with 7 bases left in between. This CDR3 is 12 amino acids long. CDR1 is PRHDT, CDR2 FYEKMQ, per germline (reference sequence).

CDR3 nucleotides: TGTGCCTGGAGTGTGTCCCCTATTTACGAGCAGTACTTC. Its protein product is CAWSVSPIYEQYF. V gene TRBV30 combines with J gene TRBJ2-7; D is undetermined. CDR1 GTSNPN and CDR2 SVGIG come from the germline V gene (reference sequence). The CDR3 has 13 amino acids. The V and J ends lost 0 bases and 4 bases respectively, with 10 bases between them.

The rearrangement links TRBV6-5 to TRBJ2-3; TRBD2 might be the D (5 bases). The CDR3 is 14 residues long. V dropped 7 bases and J dropped 2 bases, with 13 bases sitting between them. Germline CDR1 is MNHEY and CDR2 is SVGAGI. CDR3 sequence reads: CASTLSGTTDTQYF. In nucleotides, the CDR3 is TGTGCCAGCACCCTATCGGGAACCACAGATACGCAGTATTTT.

The J gene is TRBJ1-4, the V gene TRBV19; possibly TRBD1 for D (5 bases). Germline V gives CDR1 LNHDA, CDR2 SQIVND (reference sequence). The CDR3 has 15 residues. Trimming pared 9 bases from V and 5 bases from J, leaving 19 bases between. The CDR3 DNA sequence: TGTGCCAGCGTCCGAAGGGCCGGGGGGAATGAAAAACTGTTTTTT. Residues: CASVRRAGGNEKLFF.

J is TRBJ1-1 and V is TRBV27; 10 bases agree with TRBD1. The CDR3 has 15 residues. V was pared by 4 bases and J by 5 bases, with 7 bases of the junction left unmatched. Germline V gene data show CDR1 as MNHEY and CDR2 as SMNVEV (reference sequence). CDR3 sequence: CASSSRQGAGTEAFF. The CDR3 DNA reads TGTGCCAGCAGTTCCCGACAGGGGGCGGGTACTGAAGCTTTCTTT.

The rearrangement joins TRBV27 to TRBJ2-3, with 8 bases matching TRBD2. V lost 3 bases, J lost 1 base, and 3 bases stayed unmatched. Germline CDR1 MNHEY, CDR2 SMNVEV (reference sequence). The CDR3 runs to 15 residues. DNA for the CDR3: TGTGCCAGCAGTTTGACGGGAGGGCGCACAGATACGCAGTATTTT. Translating it yields CASSLTGGRTDTQYF.

The chain carries TRBV19 and TRBJ2-2; weak D call: TRBD2 (5 bases). This CDR3 comprises 16 residues. The V end was cut by 6 bases, the J end by 0 bases, with 14 bases between. Germline CDR1 LNHDA, CDR2 SQIVND (reference sequence). CDR3 region: CASRYTRLANTGELFF. The CDR3, as DNA: TGTGCCAGTAGATATACTAGACTCGCGAACACCGGGGAGCTGTTTTTT. The full variable domain, completed using reference TRBV19 and TRBJ2-2, is DGGITQSPKYLFRKEGQNVTLSCEQNLNHDAMYWYRQDPGQGLRLIYYSQIVNDFQKGDIAEGYSVSREKKESFPLTVTSAQKNPTAFYLCASRYTRLANTGELFFGEGSRLTVL.

This sequence joins TRBV10-1 and TRBJ1-5, with a possible D match to TRBD1 (5 bases). CDR1 is WNHNN, CDR2 SYGVQD, per germline (reference sequence). CDR3 length: 14 amino acids. The V and J ends lost 9 bases and 0 bases respectively, with 12 bases between them. The CDR3 DNA is TGCGCCAGTCCGACAGAAAATAGCAATCAGCCCCAGCATTTT. Its protein is CASPTENSNQPQHF.